This TCR beta chain was captured in a study of T cell responses to AZD1222 COVID-19 vaccine. As to this clone: Antigen specificity is unknown.

Study outcomes and limitations: Receipt of two AZD1222 doses was followed by a rise in Spike-specific TCR breadth and depth.

Some clones are missing from TCRdb's copy, which holds only in-frame ones; the method was immunoSEQ multiplex PCR. This table has roughly 100,000 clones, around 84% appearing once. The receptor was derived from an adult who received the AZD1222 COVID-19 vaccine. Sequences were derived from peripheral blood, sampled 28 days after the second AZD1222 dose.

CDR3 in DNA: TGTGCCAGCAGTTGCCTCAGGGGTACGTACGAGCAGTACTTC. Its protein is CASSCLRGTYEQYF. This chain joins TRBV6-7 and TRBJ2-7, with a tentative D call TRBD1 (6 bases). TRBV6-7 is known as an ORF, though its function is uncertain. Trimming took off 4 bases at V and 4 bases at J, with 14 bases between the two ends. The CDR3 has 14 residues.